Presented here are 27 T cell receptor beta chains from one specimen sequenced in a study of blood T cell repertoires in COVID-19. Method: immunoSEQ multiplex PCR; TCRdb's copy keeps in-frame clones and lacks some. The sample yields roughly 42,000 clones, approximately 90% seen once. The sample was peripheral blood. The receptors derive from a man in his fifties with COVID-19, enrolled during active disease.

The CDR3, as DNA: TGTGCCAGCAGCGTAGGGACTAGCAATGCAGATACGCAGTATTTT. This encodes CASSVGTSNADTQYF. The genes are TRBV9 and TRBJ2-3; 8 bases line up with TRBD2. The CDR3 has 15 residues. Germline trimming cut 0 bases from V and 4 bases from J; bases unmatched to any gene: 4. From germline, CDR1 is SGDLS and CDR2 YYNGEE.

The rearrangement joins TRBV15 to TRBJ1-4; D is perhaps TRBD1 (5 bases). V was cut by 1 base and J by 0 bases, with 12 bases left in between. This CDR3 comprises 17 residues. Germline V gene lookup returns CDR1 LNHNV and CDR2 YYDKDF (reference sequence). Here the CDR3 reads CATSRGPIRATNEKLFF. For the CDR3, the DNA is TGTGCCACCAGCAGAGGGCCAATCAGGGCAACTAATGAAAAACTGTTTTTT. The variable domain in full, with the rest retrieved from reference TRBV15 and TRBJ1-4, is DAMVIQNPRYQVTQFGKPVTLSCSQTLNHNVMYWYQQKSSQAPKLLFHYYDKDFNNEADTPDNFQSRRPNTSFCFLDIRSPGLGDTAMYLCATSRGPIRATNEKLFFGSGTQLSVL.

This chain links TRBV20-1 with TRBJ1-5; no reliable D call. With 3 bases removed from V and 0 bases from J, the gap between germline ends came to 9 bases. CDR3 length: 14 amino acids. The germline V gene encodes CDR1 DFQATT and CDR2 SNEGSKA (reference sequence). The CDR3 DNA reads as TGCAGTGCTAGTCAGGATTATAGCAATCAGCCCCAGCATTTT. Translating it yields CSASQDYSNQPQHF.

The chain is built from TRBV7-2 and TRBJ2-3; D call uncertain. In germline, CDR1 is SGHTA, CDR2 FQGNSA. V lost 2 bases to trimming and J lost 10 bases, with 22 bases between them. The CDR3 runs to 16 residues. The CDR3 bases are TGTGCCAGCAGCTTAAAAGCAGAGTCTAGTACGCACCCGCAGTATTTT. Translation gives CASSLKAESSTHPQYF.

V is TRBV19 and J is TRBJ2-7; the match to TRBD2 covers 8 bases. Germline V CDR1 and CDR2: LNHDA, SQIVND (reference sequence). The CDR3 extends over 15 amino acids. J gave up 3 bases and V 1 base, and 5 bases lay outside the gene matches. This CDR3 reads CASSIGSGSRYEQYF. CDR3 DNA sequence: TGTGCCAGTAGTATAGGGAGCGGGAGCCGCTACGAGCAGTACTTC.

The chain combines TRBV6-2 or TRBV6-3 with TRBJ1-1, with 7 bases matching TRBD1. V gave up 6 bases and J gave up 3 bases; unmatched junction bases: 13. Germline V CDR1 and CDR2: MNHEY, SVGEGT. The CDR3 contains 16 residues. CDR3 coding DNA: TGTGCCAGCAGCCCCCTCCTGGTAGGGGGCCACACTGAAGCTTTCTTT. It specifies CASSPLLVGGHTEAFF.

This clone was seen just once. The rearrangement links TRBV28 to TRBJ2-1, with 7 bases that match TRBD1. CDR1 and CDR2 from the germline V gene are MDHEN and SYDVKM. This CDR3 region has 16 residues. Trimming removed 1 base from V and 2 bases from J; junction bases left unmatched: 5. The CDR3 DNA sequence: TGTGCCAGCAGTTTATTACAGGGGAGCACCTACAATGAGCAGTTCTTC. Amino acids: CASSLLQGSTYNEQFF.

This clone was counted a few times. The chain has TRBV6-1 and TRBJ1-5; 12 positions agree with TRBD1. The germline V gene has CDR1 MNHNS and CDR2 SASEGT. The CDR3 is 17 residues long. V dropped 0 bases and J dropped 6; count of bases not matched to a gene: 6. CDR3 amino acids: CASSEAWGTGGVQPQHF. The CDR3 DNA reads TGTGCCAGCAGTGAAGCTTGGGGGACAGGGGGCGTTCAGCCCCAGCATTTT.

V and J are TRBV9 and TRBJ1-6; 7 bases agree with TRBD1. The J segment lost 10 bases and the V segment lost 3 bases, leaving 10 bases of the junction unmatched. There are 15 residues in the CDR3. Germline values: CDR1 SGDLS, CDR2 YYNGEE. The DNA for the CDR3 is TGTGCCAGCAGCGCAAACCGGGACAGTAAGTCACCCCTCCACTTT. Its protein product is CASSANRDSKSPLHF. The entire variable domain, with the rest obtained from reference TRBV9 and TRBJ1-6, is as follows: DSGVTQTPKHLITATGQRVTLRCSPRSGDLSVYWYQQSLDQGLQFLIQYYNGEERAKGNILERFSAQQFPDLHSELNLSSLELGDSALYFCASSANRDSKSPLHFGNGTRLTVT.

The sample holds one count of this clone. V gene TRBV6-4 combines with J gene TRBJ1-6, with D hard to call. Germline V lookup: CDR1 MRHNA, CDR2 SNTAGT. The CDR3 contains 15 residues. Trimming stripped 2 bases from V and 7 bases from J, with 12 bases between. The chain's CDR3 is CASSDGRDANSPLHF. For the CDR3, the DNA is TGTGCCAGCAGTGACGGACGGGATGCCAATTCACCCCTCCACTTT.

This chain links TRBV24-1 with TRBJ2-3, with a possible D match to TRBD2 (5 bases). Between the trimmed V and J ends, which lost 4 bases and 2 bases, there was a span of 18 bases. Germline CDR1 reads KGHDR; CDR2 reads SFDVKD. This CDR3 has 17 residues. CDR3 nucleotides: TGTGCCACCAGTGACCCTAAAGGGAGCGGATCCACAGATACGCAGTATTTT. Translating it yields CATSDPKGSGSTDTQYF.

CDR3 DNA sequence: TGTGCCAGCATCGAAGGCTACAGCCGCCAAGTATATGGCTACACCTTC. Protein product: CASIEGYSRQVYGYTF. This chain connects TRBV2 to TRBJ1-2, with no clear D. This CDR3 region has 16 residues. Germline CDR1 reads SNHLY; CDR2 reads FYNNEI. V shed 7 bases and J shed 5 bases, with 23 bases lying between them.

The chain joins TRBV7-3 to TRBJ1-1; D is possibly TRBD1 (5 bases). Germline CDR1 and CDR2: SGHTA and FQGTGA. The CDR3 totals 15 residues. V shed 0 bases and J shed 1 base, with 9 bases lying between them. CDR3: CASSLTGLRNTEAFF. The CDR3 bases are TGTGCCAGCAGCTTAACGGGGCTACGGAACACTGAAGCTTTCTTT.

V is TRBV15 and J is TRBJ2-4, with D unclear. This CDR3 is 15 amino acids long. The ends were cut back, 1 base at V and 3 bases at J, with 10 bases in the middle. Germline V lookup: CDR1 LNHNV, CDR2 YYDKDF (reference sequence). CDR3 coding DNA: TGTGCCACCAGCAGAGGAGGCGTGGTCAAAAACATTCAGTACTTC. Amino acid sequence: CATSRGGVVKNIQYF.

The V gene is TRBV7-9, the J gene TRBJ1-1; 9 bases are a match to TRBD1. This CDR3 comprises 15 residues. V trimming: 3 bases; J trimming: 6 bases; junction bases outside the gene matches: 8. Germline V CDR1 and CDR2: SEHNR, FQNEAQ (reference sequence). The CDR3 is CASSFPDRGFSEAFF. CDR3 nucleotide sequence: TGTGCCAGCAGCTTCCCCGACAGGGGGTTTTCTGAAGCTTTCTTT.

The chain links TRBV19 to TRBJ2-2, with 8 bases aligning to TRBD2. Germline V gene lookup returns CDR1 LNHDA and CDR2 SQIVND (reference sequence). This CDR3 is built from 16 residues. With V trimmed by 5 bases and J by 0 bases, 5 bases remained unmatched. The CDR3 loop reads CASSSRTSSNTGELFF. CDR3 coding DNA: TGTGCCAGTAGTTCCCGGACTAGCTCGAACACCGGGGAGCTGTTTTTT.

The chain employs TRBV29-1 and TRBJ2-3; D is perhaps TRBD2 (5 bases). Germline loops: CDR1 SQVTM, CDR2 ANQGSEA. Trimming took off 2 bases at V and 5 bases at J, with 17 bases between the two ends. The CDR3 covers 15 residues. The CDR3 DNA reads TGCAGCGTTGAATCGGGAAGAGGGTCCCGAGATACGCAGTATTTT. Protein product: CSVESGRGSRDTQYF.

This chain joins TRBV15 and TRBJ1-1; D remains unclear. The length of the CDR3 is 13 residues. The germline CDR1 and CDR2 sequences are LNHNV and YYDKDF (reference sequence). Trimming stripped 0 bases from V and 4 bases from J, with 6 bases between. The CDR3 sequence: CATSRDRSTEAFF. In nucleotides, the CDR3 is TGTGCCACCAGCAGAGATCGGAGCACTGAAGCTTTCTTT.

The chain recombines TRBV6-2 or TRBV6-3 with TRBJ2-7, with D perhaps matching TRBD2 (5 bases). This CDR3 region has 16 residues. V lost 5 bases, J lost 3 bases, and 20 bases lay in between. The germline V gene has CDR1 MNHEY and CDR2 SVGEGT. The CDR3 DNA is TGTGCCAGCAGTACCTTCTCTAGCCCCATCATCTACGAGCAGTACTTC. This sequence encodes CASSTFSSPIIYEQYF.

The chain carries TRBV28 and TRBJ1-3, with D perhaps matching TRBD1 (5 bases). The ends were cut back, 4 bases at V and 0 bases at J, with 16 bases in the middle. Germline V gene data show CDR1 as MDHEN and CDR2 as SYDVKM. The CDR3 is 17 amino acids. The CDR3 reads CASSWSFRVGSGNTIYF. The CDR3 DNA reads TGTGCCAGCAGTTGGTCGTTCAGGGTCGGCTCTGGAAACACCATATATTTT.

This chain joins TRBV7-9 and TRBJ1-1, with 7 bases identical to TRBD1. Germline assignment: CDR1 SEHNR and CDR2 FQNEAQ (reference sequence). The CDR3 spans 13 residues. The V and J ends lost 4 bases and 4 bases, in that order; junction bases with no gene match: 3. The CDR3 loop is CASSYGQATEAFF. The DNA for the CDR3 is TGTGCCAGCAGCTACGGACAGGCCACTGAAGCTTTCTTT.

The V gene is TRBV5-5, the J gene TRBJ2-3; TRBD2 matches at 7 bases. CDR1 and CDR2 from the germline V gene are SGHKS and YYEKEE (reference sequence). V was clipped by 7 bases and J by 5 bases; unmatched bases: 4. The CDR3 has 12 residues. In DNA, the CDR3 is TGTGCCAGCGAAGCTAGCGGAGATACGCAGTATTTT. It specifies CASEASGDTQYF.

The chain uses TRBV5-1 and TRBJ2-2; D may be TRBD1 (6 bases). Germline CDR1 SGHRS, CDR2 YFSETQ. This CDR3 contains 14 residues. Trimming pared 2 bases from V and 5 bases from J, leaving 10 bases between. The CDR3 nucleotides read TGCGCCAGCAGCTTTACAGGGAATACCGGGGAGCTGTTTTTT. This sequence encodes CASSFTGNTGELFF. The variable domain in full, completed from reference TRBV5-1 and TRBJ2-2, reads KAGVTQTPRYLIKTRGQQVTLSCSPISGHRSVSWYQQTPGQGLQFLFEYFSETQRNKGNFPGRFSGRQFSNSRSEMNVSTLELGDSALYLCASSFTGNTGELFFGEGSRLTVL.

The J gene is TRBJ2-6, the V gene TRBV7-2; D might be TRBD2 (5 bases). In germline, CDR1 is SGHTA, CDR2 FQGNSA. The CDR3 length is 16 residues. V gave up 5 bases and J gave up 2 bases, with 13 bases separating them. The CDR3 region has the DNA TGTGCCAGCAGCCCCGGTCGGCGGGCTGGGGCCAACGTCCTGACTTTC. Protein sequence: CASSPGRRAGANVLTF. The whole variable domain, remainder taken from reference TRBV7-2 and TRBJ2-6, is GAGVSQSPSNKVTEKGKDVELRCDPISGHTALYWYRQSLGQGLEFLIYFQGNSAPDKSGLPSDRFSAERTGGSVSTLTIQRTQQEDSAVYLCASSPGRRAGANVLTFGAGSRLTVL.

V and J are TRBV6-6 and TRBJ2-3; the D is unclear. Germline values: CDR1 MNHNY, CDR2 SVGAGI (reference sequence). Trimming left V 3 bases short and J 0 bases short, with 7 bases between. This CDR3 has 14 amino acids. The CDR3 protein is CASSYHSSTDTQYF. The CDR3 bases are TGTGCCAGCAGTTATCACTCTAGCACAGATACGCAGTATTTT.

A few counts support this clone. CDR3 sequence reads: CASSGRDRQSTF. The DNA of the CDR3 is TGTGCCAGCAGCGGAAGGGACAGGCAGAGCACCTTC. The V call is TRBV7-2, the J call TRBJ1-2; 8 positions match TRBD1. Trimming took 5 bases from V and 13 from J; bases not matched to a gene: 9. The CDR3 length is 12 residues. CDR1 and CDR2 from the germline V gene are SGHTA and FQGNSA.

The chain couples TRBV27 to TRBJ1-3; D is unresolved. CDR3 length: 17 amino acids. CDR1 MNHEY and CDR2 SMNVEV come from the germline V gene (reference sequence). The V and J ends lost 3 bases and 0 bases respectively, with 15 bases between them. In DNA, the CDR3 is TGTGCCAGCAGTTTGGTCCCCCCCACGAGCTCTGGAAACACCATATATTTT. Residues: CASSLVPPTSSGNTIYF.